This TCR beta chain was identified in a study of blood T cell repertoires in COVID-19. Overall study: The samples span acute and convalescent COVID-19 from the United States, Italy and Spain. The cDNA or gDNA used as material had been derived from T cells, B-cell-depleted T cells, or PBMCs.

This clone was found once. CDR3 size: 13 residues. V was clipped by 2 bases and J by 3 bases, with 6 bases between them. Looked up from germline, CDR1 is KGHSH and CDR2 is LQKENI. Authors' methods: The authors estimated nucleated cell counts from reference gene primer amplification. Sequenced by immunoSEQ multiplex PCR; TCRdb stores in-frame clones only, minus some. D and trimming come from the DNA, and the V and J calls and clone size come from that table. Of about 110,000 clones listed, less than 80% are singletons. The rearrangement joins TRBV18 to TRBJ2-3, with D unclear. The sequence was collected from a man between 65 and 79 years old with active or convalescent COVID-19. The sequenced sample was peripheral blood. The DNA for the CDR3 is TGTGCCAGCTCACCAGCGCTGACAGATACGCAGTATTTT. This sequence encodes CASSPALTDTQYF. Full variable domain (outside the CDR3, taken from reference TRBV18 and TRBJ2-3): NAGVMQNPRHLVRRRGQEARLRCSPMKGHSHVYWYRQLPEEGLKFMVYLQKENIIDESGMPKERFSAEFPKEGPSILRIQQVVRGDSAAYFCASSPALTDTQYFGPGTRLTVL.